The 5 T cell receptor beta chains listed next were all sequenced from one sample in a study of shared clonotypes between healthy human individuals. Clones were read by immunoSEQ multiplex PCR, and TCRdb kept only the in-frame ones, dropping some. The sample holds 190,000 or so clones, about 93% seen once. Material: naive CD4+ T cells sorted from blood. Subset here: CD45RA+ positively selected. Every receptor here comes from a woman in her twenties or thirties in good health.

As DNA, the CDR3 is TGTGCCAGCACGGCGGGAGACAACCAAGAGACCCAGTACTTC. Translating it yields CASTAGDNQETQYF. V is TRBV5-4 and J is TRBJ2-5, with TRBD2 identical over 7 bases. This CDR3 spans 14 amino acids. V shed 6 bases, J shed 0 bases, and the junction held 5 bases outside the gene matches. Germline V lookup: CDR1 SGHNT, CDR2 YYREEE (reference sequence).

There are a few counts of this clone. The rearrangement uses TRBV28 and TRBJ2-7; 7 bases are shared with TRBD2. Trimming took 6 bases from V and 2 from J; bases not matched to a gene: 10. Germline V lookup: CDR1 MDHEN, CDR2 SYDVKM. The CDR3 is 15 residues long. For the CDR3, the DNA is TGTGCCAGCAGAACGCTCGGGAGGCCGCCCTACGAGCAGTACTTC. It specifies CASRTLGRPPYEQYF.

CDR3 loop: CASPRGTEAFF. CDR3 DNA: TGTGCCAGCCCTCGGGGGACTGAAGCTTTCTTT. The J gene is TRBJ1-1, the V gene TRBV28; D may be TRBD1 (5 bases). CDR3 size: 11 residues. The germline CDR1 and CDR2 sequences are MDHEN and SYDVKM. V gave up 8 bases and J gave up 5 bases, with 9 bases separating them.

The chain combines TRBV6-5 with TRBJ1-1, with D possibly TRBD1 on 5 matching bases. Per the germline V gene, CDR1 is MNHEY and CDR2 is SVGAGI. The CDR3 contains 16 residues. V was pared by 0 bases and J by 3 bases, with 14 bases between. This CDR3 is CASSYSTGTGDTEAFF. The CDR3 nucleotides are TGTGCCAGCAGTTACTCGACGGGAACAGGAGACACTGAAGCTTTCTTT.

The chain uses TRBV6-5 and TRBJ2-7, with D unresolved. This CDR3 region has 16 residues. CDR1 MNHEY and CDR2 SVGAGI come from the germline V gene. V gave up 0 bases and J gave up 5 bases, with 17 bases separating them. The CDR3 sequence: CASSYSGFPELHEQYF. The CDR3 DNA follows: TGTGCCAGCAGTTACTCGGGTTTTCCGGAACTTCACGAGCAGTACTTC.